The present T cell receptor (beta chain) was sequenced within a study of blood T cell repertoires in COVID-19. Overall study: Collection of acute and convalescent COVID-19 samples took place in the United States, Italy and Spain. PBMCs, B-cell-depleted T cells, or T cells were the source of the cDNA or gDNA that made up the material.

Donors were grouped by their self-reported clinical history. Original processing methods: Reference gene primers were amplified, and this amplification served to estimate nucleated cell counts. Libraries were prepared by immunoSEQ multiplex PCR; TCRdb keeps only in-frame clonotypes and omits some of them. V and J calls and clone size are given by that table; D and trimming were obtained from the DNA. The sample records approximately 220,000 clones, 85% to 90% being singletons. V gave up 2 bases and J gave up 7 bases; unmatched junction bases: 6. The CDR3 spans 15 residues. Germline assignment: CDR1 KGHSH and CDR2 LQKENI.

V usage is TRBV18 and J usage is TRBJ2-1, with TRBD2 identical over 9 bases. This TCR derives from a woman between 18 and 29 years old in a cohort exposed to, infected with or recovered from COVID-19 (not recorded which). The sequencing input was PBMCs or T cells enriched from blood (not recorded which). CDR3 in amino acids: CASSPGGRVPNEQFF. The CDR3 coding sequence is TGTGCCAGCTCACCAGGCGGGAGGGTCCCTAATGAGCAGTTCTTC.